These 27 T cell receptor beta chains were sequenced from one sample in a study of metastatic and nonmetastatic thyroid tumors. All patients were untreated before thyroid surgery. TCRdb recomputed clones from the PCR reads via MiXCR. The sample carries roughly 38,000 clones, around an eighth recorded once. Sequenced material: blood. The source of these receptors is a male donor with papillary thyroid cancer or a benign thyroid nodule (not recorded which). Some clones in this sample may be carry-over from other donors' samples.

Many counts were recorded for this clone. CDR3 in amino acids: CASSEEPEGTGELFF. CDR3 in DNA: TGTGCCAGCAGTGAAGAGCCGGAGGGCACCGGGGAGCTGTTTTTT. This chain uses TRBV2 with TRBJ2-2, with D possibly TRBD2 on 6 matching bases. Germline CDR1 SNHLY, CDR2 FYNNEI. CDR3 length: 15 residues. V lost 1 base to trimming and J lost 4 bases, with 10 bases between them.

Points on this clone: One end of the junction fails to match germline, which may point to a read error. This chain joins TRBV5-1 and TRBJ1-5, with D possibly TRBD1 on 6 matching bases. The CDR3 runs 15 residues. Germline CDR1 and CDR2: SGHRS and YFSETQ. The DNA of the CDR3 is TGCGCCAACAGCTTGTCAGGGGATGGGGTTACGCCCCAGCATTTC. Protein product: CANSLSGDGVTPQHF.

V is TRBV30 and J is TRBJ2-1; D is uncertain. Germline V CDR1 and CDR2: GTSNPN, SVGIG (reference sequence). V lost 2 bases, J lost 13 bases, and 15 bases lay in between. The CDR3 sequence is 12 residues long. The CDR3 coding sequence is TGTGCCTGGAGTAAGTTCCCCGCTGAACAGTTCTTC. As protein: CAWSKFPAEQFF.

The chain couples TRBV12-3 or TRBV12-4 to TRBJ1-4; no reliable D call. V was trimmed by 3 bases and J by 8 bases, leaving 10 bases between them. The CDR3 runs 13 residues. CDR3 sequence reads: CASSLGNQEKLFF. In DNA form, the CDR3 reads TGTGCCAGCAGTTTGGGGAACCAAGAAAAACTGTTTTTT.

This chain links TRBV19 with TRBJ1-5; no clear D gene. The V and J ends lost 3 bases and 0 bases respectively, with 12 bases between them. CDR3 length: 16 residues. Looked up from germline, CDR1 is LNHDA and CDR2 is SQIVND (reference sequence). Here the CDR3 DNA reads TGTGCCAGTAGTATTTCAGGCATTAATAGCAATCAGCCCCAGCATTTT. This sequence encodes CASSISGINSNQPQHF.

On this clone: Just one base apart from a much larger clone, this may be a read error. The chain couples TRBV19 to TRBJ1-1; D might be TRBD1 (5 bases). The CDR3 length is 13 residues. Germline V gene data show CDR1 as LNHDA and CDR2 as SQIVND (reference sequence). The chain's CDR3 is CASSLRENTGAFF. CDR3 in DNA: TGTGCCAGTAGCCTCAGGGAGAACACTGGAGCTTTCTTT.

This clone has a count of ten or more. The chain uses TRBV20-1 and TRBJ2-1; D may be TRBD1 (5 bases). Germline-derived CDR1 and CDR2 are DFQATT and SNEGSKA (reference sequence). The V end lost 1 base, the J end lost 5 bases, and 9 bases lay between the germline ends. The CDR3 length is 13 residues. The CDR3 nucleotides are TGCAGTGCTAGAGTCCAGGGCCACAATGAGCAGTTCTTC. Translating gives CSARVQGHNEQFF.

In this sample, this clone turned up many times. The chain uses TRBV20-1 and TRBJ1-2; 10 nucleotides match TRBD1. This CDR3 is built from 14 residues. Trimming cost V 1 base and J 5 bases; bases outside gene matches: 4. CDR1 and CDR2 from the germline V gene are DFQATT and SNEGSKA (reference sequence). CDR3 sequence: CSARGRDRGYGYTF. The CDR3 bases are TGCAGTGCTAGAGGCCGGGACAGGGGATATGGCTACACCTTC.

Note on this clone: A read error may explain this, as a much larger clone is one base away. The chain employs TRBV12-3 or TRBV12-4 and TRBJ2-5; D uncertain. V gave up 3 bases and J gave up 7 bases, with 6 bases separating them. The CDR3 is 11 residues long. The CDR3 DNA is TGTGCCAGCAGTTTGATGAGGACCCAGTACTTC. This encodes CASSLMRTQYF.

This clone was picked up a small number of times. At one of its ends the junction is not consistent with the germline gene, which may arise from a read error. V is TRBV7-9 and J is TRBJ2-7; D is unclear. This CDR3 comprises 12 residues. In germline, CDR1 is SEHNR, CDR2 FQNEAQ (reference sequence). The CDR3 reads CANSLSTTEQYF. CDR3 nucleotides: TGTGCCAACAGCCTTTCAACTACGGAGCAGTACTTC.

Regarding this clone: A read error is likely, as this CDR3 ends without the conserved phenylalanine or tryptophan. This chain uses TRBV30 with TRBJ2-3; D call uncertain. V was clipped by 6 bases and J by 0 bases, with 4 bases between them. This CDR3 is built from 11 residues. The germline gives CDR1 GTSNPN, CDR2 SVGIG (reference sequence). CDR3 residues: CACTSTDTQYI. The CDR3 bases are TGTGCCTGTACTAGCACAGATACGCAGTATATT.

This clone has at least ten counts. Additional DNA sequences in this sample encode the identical CDR3. V usage is TRBV10-3 and J usage is TRBJ2-5; D may be TRBD2 (6 bases). The V and J ends lost 4 bases and 5 bases respectively, with 11 bases between them. The CDR3 length is 13 residues. Germline loops: CDR1 ENHRY, CDR2 SYGVKD. The CDR3, as DNA: TGTGCCATCAGTGGGGGAGGTGGGGAGACCCAGTACTTC. Translation: CAISGGGGETQYF.

This clone was counted only a few times. A much larger clone sits a single nucleotide away, making a read error possible. The identical CDR3 is also encoded by other nucleotide sequences in the sample. The CDR3 DNA sequence: TGTGCCAGCAGCGGGCGGGAGTCTGGAAACACCATATACTTT. Translating it yields CASSGRESGNTIYF. The chain recombines TRBV7-9 with TRBJ1-3; D not certain. Germline CDR1 is SEHNR and CDR2 is FQNEAQ (reference sequence). The CDR3 consists of 14 residues. The whole variable domain, filled in from reference TRBV7-9 and TRBJ1-3, reads DTGVSQNPRHKITKRGQNVTFRCDPISEHNRLYWYRQTLGQGPEFLTYFQNEAQLEKSRLLSDRFSAERPKGSFSTLEIQRTEQGDSAMYLCASSGRESGNTIYFGEGSWLTVV.

V usage is TRBV5-1 and J usage is TRBJ2-2; D gene uncertain. Germline values: CDR1 SGHRS, CDR2 YFSETQ. The V end was cut by 1 base, the J end by 3 bases, with 16 bases between. The CDR3 is 17 residues long. CDR3 loop: CASSLKAIGWDTGELFF. CDR3 in DNA: TGCGCCAGCAGCTTGAAGGCCATCGGGTGGGACACCGGGGAGCTGTTTTTT.

This clone was found many times. The chain links TRBV5-4 to TRBJ2-2, with D possibly matching TRBD1 (5 bases). V gave up 2 bases and J gave up 7 bases, with 15 bases separating them. This CDR3 region has 15 residues. CDR1 is SGHNT, CDR2 YYREEE, per germline (reference sequence). The CDR3 DNA is TGTGCCAGCAGCTTCGGGCAGGGAACCAGCGGGGAGCTGTTTTTT. Translated, it gives CASSFGQGTSGELFF. The whole variable domain, remainder taken from reference TRBV5-4 and TRBJ2-2, is ETGVTQSPTHLIKTRGQQVTLRCSSQSGHNTVSWYQQALGQGPQFIFQYYREEENGRGNFPPRFSGLQFPNYSSELNVNALELDDSALYLCASSFGQGTSGELFFGEGSRLTVL.

This CDR3 is CASSGDRGYTF. CDR3 sequence (DNA): TGTGCCAGCAGTGGAGACAGGGGCTACACCTTC. V is TRBV6-1 and J is TRBJ1-2; tentative D call: TRBD1 (6 bases). This CDR3 is built from 11 residues. V lost 4 bases to trimming and J lost 8 bases, with 8 bases between them. Germline CDR1 reads MNHNS; CDR2 reads SASEGT.

As for this clone: A much larger clone lies a single base off, so this may be a read error. The sample carries other DNA sequences with the same CDR3. V is TRBV6-1 and J is TRBJ2-5; 8 positions match TRBD2. This CDR3 has 16 residues. Germline V gene lookup returns CDR1 MNHNS and CDR2 SASEGT. The CDR3 loop is CASSEAQSGRGETQYF. CDR3 nucleotide sequence: TGTGCCAGCAGCGAAGCGCAAAGCGGGAGAGGAGAGACCCAGTACTTC.

About this clone: Mismatch with germline at one junction end may stem from a read error. The J gene is TRBJ1-4, the V gene TRBV15, with unresolved D. This CDR3 spans 15 amino acids. Germline assignment: CDR1 LNHNV and CDR2 YYDKDF (reference sequence). The CDR3 here is CATSIGWVMNGKLFF. CDR3 in DNA: TGTGCCACCAGCATAGGCTGGGTAATGAATGGAAAACTGTTTTTT.

The sample holds a few counts of this clone. Possible read error: a much larger clone is one base away. In DNA form, the CDR3 reads TGTGCCAGCAGCCTACTAGCGGGGACAGATACGCAGTATTTT. Translating it yields CASSLLAGTDTQYF. The chain is built from TRBV7-9 and TRBJ2-3; 10 bases match TRBD2. Germline V gene lookup returns CDR1 SEHNR and CDR2 FQNEAQ (reference sequence). The CDR3 sequence is 14 residues long. J lost 3 bases, V lost 5 bases, and 2 bases had no gene match.

This clone was seen repeatedly, ten times or more. The gene calls are TRBV20-1 and TRBJ2-3, with D possibly matching TRBD2 (6 bases). Germline CDR1 is DFQATT and CDR2 is SNEGSKA (reference sequence). CDR3 length: 12 residues. V was trimmed by 7 bases and J by 10 bases, leaving 18 bases between them. The chain's CDR3 is CSGGLRREAQYF. The CDR3 region has the DNA TGCAGTGGGGGACTTCGCCGCGAGGCGCAGTATTTT.

V gene TRBV4-1 combines with J gene TRBJ2-1; the D gene is possibly TRBD1 (7 bases). Germline CDR1 is MGHRA and CDR2 is YSYEKL. Trimming stripped 4 bases from V and 2 bases from J, with 18 bases between. The CDR3 contains 17 residues. CDR3 in DNA: TGCGCCAGCAGCCTTTCGTACAGCAGGGGGGCCTACAATGAGCAGTTCTTC. Its translation: CASSLSYSRGAYNEQFF.

At least ten counts were recorded for this clone. V and J are TRBV7-9 and TRBJ2-7; 8 bases are shared with TRBD2. The CDR3 is 14 amino acids. In germline, CDR1 is SEHNR, CDR2 FQNEAQ (reference sequence). J was trimmed by 3 bases and V by 8 bases; bases with no gene match: 9. This CDR3 reads CASLRSGRLYEQYF. The CDR3 coding sequence is TGTGCCAGCCTCCGGAGCGGGAGACTCTACGAGCAGTACTTC.

The table lists this clone with many counts. The rearrangement uses TRBV20-1 and TRBJ2-3; D possibly corresponds to TRBD2 (5 bases). Germline-derived CDR1 and CDR2 are DFQATT and SNEGSKA (reference sequence). The CDR3 runs 14 residues. V gave up 0 bases and J gave up 2 bases, with 9 bases separating them. CDR3 in DNA: TGCAGTGCTAGAGATCCGGGAATCACAGATACGCAGTATTTT. Its translation: CSARDPGITDTQYF.

This clone showed up many times. The chain joins TRBV24-1 to TRBJ2-2; TRBD2 agrees at 12 bases. Trimming took 8 bases from V and 3 from J; bases not matched to a gene: 0. This CDR3 is built from 14 residues. Germline CDR1 reads KGHDR; CDR2 reads SFDVKD. Here the CDR3 reads CATTSGRDTGELFF. The CDR3 DNA sequence: TGTGCCACCACTAGCGGGAGGGACACCGGGGAGCTGTTTTTT.

This clone was seen repeatedly, ten times or more. The rearrangement joins TRBV10-2 to TRBJ2-7, with 7 bases aligning to TRBD1. The CDR3 is made up of 13 amino acids. J gave up 2 bases and V 4 bases, and 2 bases lay outside the gene matches. Germline V CDR1 and CDR2: WSHSY, SAAADI. CDR3 nucleotide sequence: TGCGCCAGCAGTGGGGACAGCACCTACGAGCAGTACTTC. Its protein product is CASSGDSTYEQYF.

This clone occurred a few times. The CDR3 region is CASSYSIGQEVYEQYF. In DNA, the CDR3 is TGTGCCAGCAGTTACTCGATCGGGCAGGAGGTTTACGAGCAGTACTTC. The rearrangement uses TRBV6-2 or TRBV6-3 and TRBJ2-7; D perhaps matches TRBD2 (5 bases). Germline V gene sequence: CDR1 MNHEY, CDR2 SVGEGT. The CDR3 is 16 amino acids. V gave up 0 bases and J gave up 4 bases, with 16 bases separating them.

This clone showed up many times. The CDR3 DNA sequence: TGTGCCAGCAGCTTAGGGGGATCGGTTTCAACAGATACGCAGTATTTT. It encodes CASSLGGSVSTDTQYF. The gene calls are TRBV11-2 and TRBJ2-3; D is unresolved. Germline V CDR1 and CDR2: SGHAT, FQNNGV. The CDR3 length is 16 residues. With 1 base removed from V and 3 bases from J, the gap between germline ends came to 14 bases. The complete variable domain, with remaining parts taken from reference TRBV11-2 and TRBJ2-3, reads EAGVAQSPRYKIIEKRQSVAFWCNPISGHATLYWYQQILGQGPKLLIQFQNNGVVDDSQLPKDRFSAERLKGVDSTLKIQPAKLEDSAVYLCASSLGGSVSTDTQYFGPGTRLTVL.